This T cell receptor beta chain was sequenced in a study of cytomegalovirus exposure and HLA in healthy donors. Study conclusions and caveats: Analysis was carried out at a later point, and it linked a missense DCLRE1C variant to TCR beta V- and J-gene trimming.

The primer mix had 60 Vbeta and 13 Jbeta primers. Using immunoSEQ multiplex PCR, the repertoire was profiled, and TCRdb retains in-frame clones only, with some absent. This sample contains just under 80,000 clones. Germline V gives CDR1 LGHNA, CDR2 YNFKEQ. The CDR3 loop spans 18 amino acids. Trimming pared 0 bases from V and 5 bases from J, leaving 22 bases between. As for this clone: As yet, its antigen is unknown.

This TCR was sampled from a man in his late teens or twenties in good health and CMV-seropositive. V gene TRBV4-2 combines with J gene TRBJ1-2; weak D call: TRBD1 (6 bases). Sequencing was performed on PBMCs. The CDR3 reads CASSQDDGEQGVGYGYTF. The CDR3 DNA reads TGTGCCAGCAGCCAAGACGATGGGGAACAGGGTGTTGGGTATGGCTACACCTTC.